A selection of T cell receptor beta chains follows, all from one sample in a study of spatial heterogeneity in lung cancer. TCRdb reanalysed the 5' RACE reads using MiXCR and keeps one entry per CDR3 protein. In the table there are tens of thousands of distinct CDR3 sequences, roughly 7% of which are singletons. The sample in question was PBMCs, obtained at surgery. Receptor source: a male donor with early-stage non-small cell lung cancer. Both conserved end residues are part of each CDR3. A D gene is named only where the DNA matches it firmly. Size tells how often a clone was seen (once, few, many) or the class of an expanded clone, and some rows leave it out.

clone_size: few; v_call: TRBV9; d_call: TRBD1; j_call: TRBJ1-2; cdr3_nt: TGTGCCAGCAGCGTGGGTTCCGGGACAGCCGGCTACACCTTC; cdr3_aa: CASSVGSGTAGYTF
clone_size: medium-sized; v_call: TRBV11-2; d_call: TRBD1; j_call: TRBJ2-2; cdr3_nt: TGTGCCAGCAGCTCCGGACAGGGGGACACCGGGGAGCTGTTTTTT; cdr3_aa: CASSSGQGDTGELFF
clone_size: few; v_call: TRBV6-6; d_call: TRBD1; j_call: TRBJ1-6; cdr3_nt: TGTGCCAGCACCCGACAGGGAGGCGAAAATTCACCCCTCCACTTT; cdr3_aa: CASTRQGGENSPLHF
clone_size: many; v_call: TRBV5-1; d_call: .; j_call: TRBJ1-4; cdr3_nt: TGCGCCAGCAGCCCCGGCCCGGGAGAAAAACTGTTTTTT; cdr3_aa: CASSPGPGEKLFF
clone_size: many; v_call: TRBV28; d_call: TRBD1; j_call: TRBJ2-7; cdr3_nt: TGTGCCAGCAGACCCTCCGGGACAGGAACCGGGACAGATCCCTACGAGCAGTACTTC; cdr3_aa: CASRPSGTGTGTDPYEQYF
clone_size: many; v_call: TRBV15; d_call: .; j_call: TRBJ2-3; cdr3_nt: TGTGCCACCAGCCCCAGCACAGATACGCAGTATTTT; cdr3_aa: CATSPSTDTQYF
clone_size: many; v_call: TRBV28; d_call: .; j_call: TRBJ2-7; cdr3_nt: TGTGCCAGCGGAACCTACGAGCAGTACTTC; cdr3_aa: CASGTYEQYF
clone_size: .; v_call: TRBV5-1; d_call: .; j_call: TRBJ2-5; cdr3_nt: TGCGCCAGCAGCTCGGGCAGTGGTAGGGAGACCCAGTACTTC; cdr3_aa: CASSSGSGRETQYF
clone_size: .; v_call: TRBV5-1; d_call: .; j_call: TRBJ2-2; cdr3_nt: TGCGCCAGCAGCCCGACTAGTTCGGAGCTGTTTTTT; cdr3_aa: CASSPTSSELFF
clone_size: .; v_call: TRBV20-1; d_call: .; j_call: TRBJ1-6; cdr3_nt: TGCAGTGCTAGAGATCCTCCTTATCCACCCCTCCACTTT; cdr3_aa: CSARDPPYPPLHF
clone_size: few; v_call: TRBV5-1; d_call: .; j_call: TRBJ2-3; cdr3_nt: TGCGCCAGCAGCTTGGACCCACCCCCTTTAGCAGATACGCAGTATTTT; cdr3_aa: CASSLDPPPLADTQYF
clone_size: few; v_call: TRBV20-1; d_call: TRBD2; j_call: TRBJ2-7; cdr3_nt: TGCAGTGCTAGAGACGGGACTAGCGGTACTGAACAGTACTTC; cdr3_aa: CSARDGTSGTEQYF
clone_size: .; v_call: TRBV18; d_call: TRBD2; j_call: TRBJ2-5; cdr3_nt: TGTGCCAGCTCAGCCGGTCTAGCGGGGACACAAGAGACCCAGTACTTC; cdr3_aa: CASSAGLAGTQETQYF
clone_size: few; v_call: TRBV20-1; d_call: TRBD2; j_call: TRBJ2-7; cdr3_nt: TGCAGTGCTGGGACTAGCGGGGGTCATTACGAGCAGTACTTC; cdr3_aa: CSAGTSGGHYEQYF
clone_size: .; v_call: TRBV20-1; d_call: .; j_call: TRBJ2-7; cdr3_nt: TGCAGTGCTACGCCCGGATTTCAGGACTACGAGCAGTACTTC; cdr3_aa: CSATPGFQDYEQYF
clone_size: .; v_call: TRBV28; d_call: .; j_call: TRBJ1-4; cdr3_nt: TGTGCCAGCAGTTTTCCTGCAACTAATGAAAAACTGTTTTTT; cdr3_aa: CASSFPATNEKLFF
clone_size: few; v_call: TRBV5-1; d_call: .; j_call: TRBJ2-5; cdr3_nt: TGCGCCAGCAGCTTGGAGGAGCAAGAGACCCAGTACTTC; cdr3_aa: CASSLEEQETQYF
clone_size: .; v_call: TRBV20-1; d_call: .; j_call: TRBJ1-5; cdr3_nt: TGCAGTGCGGCCCGGGGCGACCAGCCCCAGCATTTT; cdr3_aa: CSAARGDQPQHF
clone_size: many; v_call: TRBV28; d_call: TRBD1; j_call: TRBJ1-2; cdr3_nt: TGTGCCAGCAGCGGGGACAGTATCTATGGCTACACCTTC; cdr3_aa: CASSGDSIYGYTF
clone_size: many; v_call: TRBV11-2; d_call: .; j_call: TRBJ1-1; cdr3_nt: TGTGCCAGCAGCTTAGGACCTATGAACACTGAAGCTTTCTTT; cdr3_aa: CASSLGPMNTEAFF
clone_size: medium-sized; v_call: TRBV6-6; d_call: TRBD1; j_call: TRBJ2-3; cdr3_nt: TGTGCCACCCTCCGGGACAGAGTGTACACAGATACGCAGTATTTT; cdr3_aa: CATLRDRVYTDTQYF
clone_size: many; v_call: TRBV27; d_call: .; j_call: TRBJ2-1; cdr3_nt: TGTGCCAGCAGTTTATACAATGAGCAGTTCTTC; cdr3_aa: CASSLYNEQFF
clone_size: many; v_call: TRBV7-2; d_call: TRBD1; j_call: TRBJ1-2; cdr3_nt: TGTGCTTCAAGGGCAGGGGGCGCAGGAGCCTATCGAGGCTACACCTTC; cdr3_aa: CASRAGGAGAYRGYTF
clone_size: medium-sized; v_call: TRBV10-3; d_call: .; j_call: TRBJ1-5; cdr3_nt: TGTGCCATCAGAGCGCAGGGTCCAGGCAATCAGCCCCAGCATTTT; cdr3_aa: CAIRAQGPGNQPQHF
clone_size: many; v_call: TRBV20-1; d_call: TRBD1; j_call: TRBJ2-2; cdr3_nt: TGCAGTGCAAATCGACAGGGGAGATCAACCGGGGAGCTGTTTTTT; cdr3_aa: CSANRQGRSTGELFF
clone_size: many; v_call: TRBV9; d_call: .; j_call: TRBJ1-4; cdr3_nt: TGTGCCAGCAGCCTAACTTACCGCCCCAGGGGTAATGAAAAACTGTTTTTT; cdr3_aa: CASSLTYRPRGNEKLFF
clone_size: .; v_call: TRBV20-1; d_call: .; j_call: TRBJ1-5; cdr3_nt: TGCAGTGCTAGAGTCGGGAGGGATCAGCCCCAGCATTTT; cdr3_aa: CSARVGRDQPQHF
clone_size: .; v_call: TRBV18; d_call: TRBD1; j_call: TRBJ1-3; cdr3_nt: TGTGCCAGCTCACCAGGGACAGTCTCTGGAAACACCATATATTTT; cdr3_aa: CASSPGTVSGNTIYF
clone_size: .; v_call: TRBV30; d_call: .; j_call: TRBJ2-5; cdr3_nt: TGTGCCTGGAAATCCGGGACAAAGGGAGAGACCCAGTACTTC; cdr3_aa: CAWKSGTKGETQYF
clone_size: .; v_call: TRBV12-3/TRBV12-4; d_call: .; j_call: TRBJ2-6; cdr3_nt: TGTGCCAGCAGTTTGTTAAGAAGAAGCTCTGGGGCCAACGTCCTGACTTTC; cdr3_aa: CASSLLRRSSGANVLTF
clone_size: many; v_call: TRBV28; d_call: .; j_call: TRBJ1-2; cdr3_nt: TGTGCCAGCGGACGTTTGGGGCAGCATGTTGGCTACACCTTC; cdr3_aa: CASGRLGQHVGYTF
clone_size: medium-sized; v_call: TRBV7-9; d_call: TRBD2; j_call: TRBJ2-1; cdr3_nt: TGTGCCAGCAGCAATGGACTAGCGGGAGTGAAGAATGAGCAGTTCTTC; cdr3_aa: CASSNGLAGVKNEQFF
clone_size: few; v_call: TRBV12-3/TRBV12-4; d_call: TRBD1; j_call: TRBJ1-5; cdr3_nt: TGTGCCAGCAGTTTTACAGGGGTCAATCGGCCCCAGCATTTT; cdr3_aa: CASSFTGVNRPQHF
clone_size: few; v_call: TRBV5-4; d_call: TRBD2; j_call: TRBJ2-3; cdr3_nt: TGTGCCAGCAGCGCCCCAAGCAGGCTAGCGGGGGATACGCAGTATTTT; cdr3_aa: CASSAPSRLAGDTQYF
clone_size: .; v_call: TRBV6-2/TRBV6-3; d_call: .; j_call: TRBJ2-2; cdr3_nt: TGTGCCAGCAGTTTTAACACCGGGGAGCTGTTTTTT; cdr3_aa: CASSFNTGELFF
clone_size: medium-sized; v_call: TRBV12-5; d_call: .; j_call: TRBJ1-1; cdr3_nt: TGTGCTAGTGGTTCGACGGCTCCCGGCCCCCACACTGAAGCTTTCTTT; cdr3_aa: CASGSTAPGPHTEAFF
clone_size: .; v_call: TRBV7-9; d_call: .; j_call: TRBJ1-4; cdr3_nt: TGTGCCAGCAGCGATAGTGGGAATGAAAAACTGTTTTTT; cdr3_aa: CASSDSGNEKLFF
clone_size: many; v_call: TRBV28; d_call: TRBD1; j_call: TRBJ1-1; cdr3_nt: TGTGCCAGCAGTCCGCCGGGAGGACAGGGGAGGGAAGCTTTCTTT; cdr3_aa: CASSPPGGQGREAFF
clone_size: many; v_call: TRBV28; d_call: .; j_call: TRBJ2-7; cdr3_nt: TGTGCCAGCAGTTTAGTATCGTGGACAGGAGTAAAGCGGGGAGGCTACGAGCAGTACTTC; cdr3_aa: CASSLVSWTGVKRGGYEQYF
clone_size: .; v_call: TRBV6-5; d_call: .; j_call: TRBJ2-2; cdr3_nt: TGTGCCAGCAGTTACCTATCCTCCGGGCCCCAGGCCGGGGAGCTGTTTTTT; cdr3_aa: CASSYLSSGPQAGELFF
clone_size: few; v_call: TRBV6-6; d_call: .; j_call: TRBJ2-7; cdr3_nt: TGTGCCGCCCGTCAAGCCCCCAGCTCCTACGAGCAGTACTTC; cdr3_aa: CAARQAPSSYEQYF
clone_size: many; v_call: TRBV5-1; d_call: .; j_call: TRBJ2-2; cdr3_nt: TGCGCCAGCAGCTTGGTTTCAGGGAACACCGGGGAGCTGTTTTTT; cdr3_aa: CASSLVSGNTGELFF
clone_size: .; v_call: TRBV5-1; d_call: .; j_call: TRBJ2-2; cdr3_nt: TGCGCCAGCAGCTTCAGCCGAGGAGGGGCTGGGGAGCTGTTTTTT; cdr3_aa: CASSFSRGGAGELFF
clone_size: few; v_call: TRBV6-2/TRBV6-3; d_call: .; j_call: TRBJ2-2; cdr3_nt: TGTGCCAGCAGTCCCCAGCGTCGGAACACCGGGGAGCTGTTTTTT; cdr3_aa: CASSPQRRNTGELFF
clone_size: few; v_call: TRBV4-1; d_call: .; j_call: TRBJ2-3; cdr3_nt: TGCGCCAGCAGCCTCGAGCGGTACACAGATACGCAGTATTTT; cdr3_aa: CASSLERYTDTQYF
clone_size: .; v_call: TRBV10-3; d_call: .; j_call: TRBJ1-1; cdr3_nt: TGTGCCATCAGTGACTTTTTCGGGGTGAACACTGAAGCTTTCTTT; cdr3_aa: CAISDFFGVNTEAFF
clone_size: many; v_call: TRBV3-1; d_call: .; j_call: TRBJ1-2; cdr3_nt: TGTGCCAGCAGCCAAGAGTCCGTTGGCTACACCTTC; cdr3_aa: CASSQESVGYTF
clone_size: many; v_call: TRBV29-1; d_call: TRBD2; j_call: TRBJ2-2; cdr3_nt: TGCAGCGTTACCGGGAGGCCGGGACTAGCGGGAGTATTCTCTGGGGAGCTGTTTTTT; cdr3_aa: CSVTGRPGLAGVFSGELFF
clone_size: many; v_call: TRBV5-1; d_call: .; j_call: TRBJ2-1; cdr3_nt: TGCGCCAGCAGCCTAGACAGCTCCTACAATGAGCAGTTCTTC; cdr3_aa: CASSLDSSYNEQFF
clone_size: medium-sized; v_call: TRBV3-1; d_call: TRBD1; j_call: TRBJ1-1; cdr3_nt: TGTGCCAGCAGCCCGGTGACAGGGGGCGATTCTAAAGCTTTCTTT; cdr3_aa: CASSPVTGGDSKAFF
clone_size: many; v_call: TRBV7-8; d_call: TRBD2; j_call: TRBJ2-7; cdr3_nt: TGTGCCAGCAGCGTACGGGAGGGCAACTACGAGCAGTACTTC; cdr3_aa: CASSVREGNYEQYF
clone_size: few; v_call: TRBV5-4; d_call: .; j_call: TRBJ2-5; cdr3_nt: TGTGCCAGCAGTACGCAGGTAGTGCGGGAGACCCAGTACTTC; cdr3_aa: CASSTQVVRETQYF